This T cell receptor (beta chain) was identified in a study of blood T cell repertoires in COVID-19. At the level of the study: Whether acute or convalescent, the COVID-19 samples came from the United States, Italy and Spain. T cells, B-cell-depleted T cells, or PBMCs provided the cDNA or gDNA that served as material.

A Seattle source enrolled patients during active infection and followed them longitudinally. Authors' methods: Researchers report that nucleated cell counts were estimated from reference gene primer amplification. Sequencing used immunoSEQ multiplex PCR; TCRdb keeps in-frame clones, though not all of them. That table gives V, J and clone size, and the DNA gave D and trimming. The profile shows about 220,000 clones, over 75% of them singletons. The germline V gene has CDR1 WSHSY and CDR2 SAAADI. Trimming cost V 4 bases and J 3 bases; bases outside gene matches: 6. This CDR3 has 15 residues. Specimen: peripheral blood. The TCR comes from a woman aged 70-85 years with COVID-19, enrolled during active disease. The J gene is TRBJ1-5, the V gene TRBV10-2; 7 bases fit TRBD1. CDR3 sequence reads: CASSGVQGINQPQHF. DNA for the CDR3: TGCGCCAGCAGTGGGGTACAGGGGATCAATCAGCCCCAGCATTTT.